This T cell receptor (beta chain) was recovered during a study of T cells in Graves' hyperthyroidism and ophthalmopathy. Researchers took RNA transcripts and amplified the TCR beta CDR3 regions from them. An initial round of RT-PCR targeting the TCR CDR3 relied on the HTBI primer set. Using its own MiXCR run on the multiplex PCR reads, TCRdb lists one record per CDR3 protein. The sample holds about 360,000 distinct CDR3 sequences, roughly 13% seen once. Germline assignment: CDR1 SGHNT and CDR2 YYREEE (reference sequence). The V and J ends lost 0 bases and 7 bases respectively, with 11 bases between them. The CDR3 has 14 residues. Study-wide results and caveats: From stable hyperthyroidism, ophthalmopathy was separated by a 13 V-J model.

The hyperthyroidism was newly diagnosed and had lasted under 2 months; the patients were aged 18 to 65. Diagnostic assessment was based on clinical symptoms, serum thyroxine and TRAb, thyroid ultrasound and orbital computed tomography. Regarding this clonotype: Its specificity is not known.

This TCR was sampled from a woman aged 18 to 35 with Graves' hyperthyroidism. The chain employs TRBV5-4 and TRBJ2-1, with D perhaps assigned TRBD1 or TRBD2 (5 bases each). The specimen sequenced was blood. The CDR3 protein is CASSLGDPENEQFF. CDR3 in DNA: TGTGCCAGCAGCTTGGGGGACCCGGAGAATGAGCAGTTCTTC. Full variable domain (remainder filled in from reference TRBV5-4 and TRBJ2-1): ETGVTQSPTHLIKTRGQQVTLRCSSQSGHNTVSWYQQALGQGPQFIFQYYREEENGRGNFPPRFSGLQFPNYSSELNVNALELDDSALYLCASSLGDPENEQFFGPGTRLTVL.